The 17 T cell receptor beta chains below come from one sample, sequenced in a study of Graves' ophthalmopathy and Graves' hyperthyroidism. Using RNA transcripts, the TCR beta CDR3 regions were amplified. The first-round RT-PCR employed HTBI primers together with the Qiagen OneStep RT-PCR kit. A multiplex PCR was then performed as the second round. TCRdb re-analysed the multiplex PCR reads in MiXCR, keeping a single row per CDR3 protein. The sample includes 740,000 or so distinct CDR3 sequences, roughly 40% of them seen just once. The sequenced material came from peripheral blood. These receptors were collected from an adult man with Graves' ophthalmopathy.

Note on this clonotype: The junction differs from germline at one of its ends, possibly a read error. This chain links TRBV2 with TRBJ1-2, with TRBD1 as a possible D gene (6 bases). Germline V gives CDR1 SNHLY, CDR2 FYNNEI. This CDR3 has 19 amino acids. CDR3 in DNA: TGCGCCAGCAGCCATGCGAAGGACAGTCGAAAAGCTACTAACTATGGCTACACCTTC. It specifies CASSHAKDSRKATNYGYTF.

This clonotype was seen a few times. CDR3 residues: CSAGGQASNYGYTF. The CDR3 DNA sequence: TGCAGTGCGGGTGGACAGGCCTCTAACTATGGCTACACCTTC. The chain links TRBV20-1 to TRBJ1-2; 7 nucleotides align to TRBD1. The CDR3 contains 14 residues. The junction had 7 bases not matched to a gene; V was cut back by 6 bases and J by 0 bases. Germline-derived CDR1 and CDR2 are DFQATT and SNEGSKA (reference sequence).

This clonotype was seen a few times. CDR3 amino acids: CASSLVGYGELFF. DNA of the CDR3: TGTGCCAGCAGCTTGGTCGGGTACGGGGAGCTGTTTTTT. J is TRBJ2-2 and V is TRBV5-4, with no clear D. With 0 bases removed from V and 7 bases from J, the gap between germline ends came to 7 bases. Germline V gives CDR1 SGHNT, CDR2 YYREEE (reference sequence). The CDR3 runs to 13 residues.

The rearrangement links TRBV2 to TRBJ2-7; tentative D call: TRBD2 (5 bases). The CDR3 has 13 residues. Germline CDR1 SNHLY, CDR2 FYNNEI. V shed 1 base and J shed 2 bases, with 6 bases lying between them. The DNA for the CDR3 is TGTGCCAGCAGTGAAGGACTAACCTACGAGCAGTACTTC. Its protein is CASSEGLTYEQYF.

This clonotype has a count of ten or more. The V call is TRBV15, the J call TRBJ1-5; the D gene is possibly TRBD1 (5 bases). Germline lookup yields CDR1 LNHNV and CDR2 YYDKDF (reference sequence). V lost 3 bases and J lost 11, with 20 bases in between. The CDR3 runs 15 residues. The CDR3 coding sequence is TGTGCCACCAGCAGCACCACTGTAGAACAGGATGCCCAGCATTTT. Translated: CATSSTTVEQDAQHF.

This clonotype was picked up a small number of times. A read error is possible here, since a much larger clone lies one base away. The chain uses TRBV6-2 or TRBV6-3 and TRBJ1-5; unclear D gene. This CDR3 is 13 amino acids long. Per germline, CDR1 MNHEY and CDR2 SVGEGT. V lost 4 bases to trimming and J lost 0 bases, with 4 bases between them. CDR3 nucleotide sequence: TGTGCCAGCAGTTGGTATAGCAATCAGCCCCAGCATTTT. This gives the protein CASSWYSNQPQHF.

This clonotype was recorded once. The junction departs from the called germline gene at one end, perhaps through a read error. V and J are TRBV25-1 and TRBJ2-2; D unresolved. This CDR3 has 15 residues. CDR1 and CDR2 (germline): MGHDK, SYGVNS. The DNA for the CDR3 is TGCGCCAGCAGCCAAGATGCGGCGAACACCGGGGAGCTGTTTTTT. It is translated as CASSQDAANTGELFF.

In this sample, this clonotype turned up many times. The rearrangement uses TRBV7-2 and TRBJ2-7; D remains unclear. CDR1 SGHTA and CDR2 FQGNSA come from the germline V gene. V lost 5 bases and J 0 bases, leaving 5 bases between the germline ends. The CDR3 is 12 residues long. The CDR3 region has the DNA TGTGCCAGCAGCATCAGCTCCTACGAGCAGTACTTC. Its protein product is CASSISSYEQYF. The entire variable domain, with the rest obtained from reference TRBV7-2 and TRBJ2-7, is as follows: GAGVSQSPSNKVTEKGKDVELRCDPISGHTALYWYRQSLGQGLEFLIYFQGNSAPDKSGLPSDRFSAERTGGSVSTLTIQRTQQEDSAVYLCASSISSYEQYFGPGTRLTVT.

This chain links TRBV20-1 with TRBJ2-7; 7 bases are shared with TRBD2. V dropped 3 bases and J dropped 2; count of bases not matched to a gene: 4. CDR3 length: 13 amino acids. CDR1 and CDR2 (germline): DFQATT, SNEGSKA (reference sequence). CDR3 amino acids: CSASSAGAYEQYF. Here the CDR3 DNA reads TGCAGTGCTAGTTCGGCGGGGGCCTACGAGCAGTACTTC.

V and J are TRBV20-1 and TRBJ1-5; D ambiguous. The length of the CDR3 is 10 residues. Germline CDR1 and CDR2: DFQATT and SNEGSKA (reference sequence). Trimming pared 5 bases from V and 7 bases from J, leaving 6 bases between. In DNA, the CDR3 is TGCAGTGCTGGGAGACAGCCCCAGCATTTT. Protein product: CSAGRQPQHF.

As to this clonotype: A much larger clone lies one base from this, so it may be a read error. This chain joins TRBV2 and TRBJ2-2; D tentatively reads TRBD1 or TRBD2 (5 bases each). Germline V gene data show CDR1 as SNHLY and CDR2 as FYNNEI. The CDR3 spans 14 residues. For the CDR3, the DNA is TGTGCCGGCAGCTCGGGACCCAGTGGCGGGGAGCTGTTTTTT. Its protein is CAGSSGPSGGELFF.

The chain recombines TRBV19 with TRBJ1-1; a weak D match, TRBD1 (5 bases). Deletions cut 4 bases from V and 2 bases from J, with 11 bases between. The germline gives CDR1 LNHDA, CDR2 SQIVND (reference sequence). The length of the CDR3 is 14 residues. The CDR3 here is CASSKGDFNTEAFF. The CDR3 DNA reads TGTGCCAGTAGTAAAGGGGACTTCAACACTGAAGCTTTCTTT. Supplemented by reference TRBV19 and TRBJ1-1, the full variable domain reads DGGITQSPKYLFRKEGQNVTLSCEQNLNHDAMYWYRQDPGQGLRLIYYSQIVNDFQKGDIAEGYSVSREKKESFPLTVTSAQKNPTAFYLCASSKGDFNTEAFFGQGTRLTVV.

This clonotype was counted at least ten times. The gene calls are TRBV10-3 and TRBJ1-2; D is uncertain. Germline-derived CDR1 and CDR2 are ENHRY and SYGVKD. The CDR3 is 14 amino acids. V was cut by 0 bases and J by 5 bases, with 10 bases left in between. The CDR3 loop is CAISESQQVYGYTF. The CDR3 nucleotides are TGTGCCATCAGTGAGTCTCAGCAGGTATATGGCTACACCTTC.

This clonotype was observed a handful of times. V and J are TRBV10-3 and TRBJ1-6; TRBD1 might be the D (6 bases). Germline CDR1 is ENHRY and CDR2 is SYGVKD. The CDR3 loop spans 15 amino acids. The V end was cut by 10 bases, the J end by 10 bases, with 23 bases between. The CDR3 region has the DNA TGTGCCAGCACCCTTCCTGGGGAGGGGGACTCACCCCTCCACTTT. Protein product: CASTLPGEGDSPLHF.

This clonotype was observed a few times. V gene TRBV7-9 combines with J gene TRBJ1-2; 7 positions agree with TRBD1. Trimming cost V 6 bases and J 7 bases; bases outside gene matches: 8. Germline CDR1 reads SEHNR; CDR2 reads FQNEAQ (reference sequence). CDR3 length equals 13 residues. The CDR3 sequence: CASRETGSSGYTF. The CDR3 nucleotides read TGTGCCAGCAGAGAGACAGGGAGTAGTGGCTACACCTTC.

This clonotype was seen only a few times. DNA of the CDR3: TGTGCCAGCAGTTCCCCGGCGACCCAGTACTTC. It encodes CASSSPATQYF. The V call is TRBV28, the J call TRBJ2-5; D unresolved. The CDR3 consists of 11 residues. V lost 4 bases, J lost 7 bases, and 7 bases lay in between. Germline lookup yields CDR1 MDHEN and CDR2 SYDVKM.

In its sample, this clonotype was seen a few times. This sequence joins TRBV7-2 and TRBJ2-6; tentative D call: TRBD2 (5 bases). The V gene lost 2 bases and the J gene lost 1 base, with 18 bases spanning the gap. The CDR3 is 19 amino acids. The V gene's germline CDR1 is SGHTA and CDR2 FQGNSA. The CDR3: CASSLSPGRWLSGANVLTF. DNA of the CDR3: TGTGCCAGCAGCTTATCTCCTGGGAGATGGTTGTCTGGGGCCAACGTCCTGACTTTC.